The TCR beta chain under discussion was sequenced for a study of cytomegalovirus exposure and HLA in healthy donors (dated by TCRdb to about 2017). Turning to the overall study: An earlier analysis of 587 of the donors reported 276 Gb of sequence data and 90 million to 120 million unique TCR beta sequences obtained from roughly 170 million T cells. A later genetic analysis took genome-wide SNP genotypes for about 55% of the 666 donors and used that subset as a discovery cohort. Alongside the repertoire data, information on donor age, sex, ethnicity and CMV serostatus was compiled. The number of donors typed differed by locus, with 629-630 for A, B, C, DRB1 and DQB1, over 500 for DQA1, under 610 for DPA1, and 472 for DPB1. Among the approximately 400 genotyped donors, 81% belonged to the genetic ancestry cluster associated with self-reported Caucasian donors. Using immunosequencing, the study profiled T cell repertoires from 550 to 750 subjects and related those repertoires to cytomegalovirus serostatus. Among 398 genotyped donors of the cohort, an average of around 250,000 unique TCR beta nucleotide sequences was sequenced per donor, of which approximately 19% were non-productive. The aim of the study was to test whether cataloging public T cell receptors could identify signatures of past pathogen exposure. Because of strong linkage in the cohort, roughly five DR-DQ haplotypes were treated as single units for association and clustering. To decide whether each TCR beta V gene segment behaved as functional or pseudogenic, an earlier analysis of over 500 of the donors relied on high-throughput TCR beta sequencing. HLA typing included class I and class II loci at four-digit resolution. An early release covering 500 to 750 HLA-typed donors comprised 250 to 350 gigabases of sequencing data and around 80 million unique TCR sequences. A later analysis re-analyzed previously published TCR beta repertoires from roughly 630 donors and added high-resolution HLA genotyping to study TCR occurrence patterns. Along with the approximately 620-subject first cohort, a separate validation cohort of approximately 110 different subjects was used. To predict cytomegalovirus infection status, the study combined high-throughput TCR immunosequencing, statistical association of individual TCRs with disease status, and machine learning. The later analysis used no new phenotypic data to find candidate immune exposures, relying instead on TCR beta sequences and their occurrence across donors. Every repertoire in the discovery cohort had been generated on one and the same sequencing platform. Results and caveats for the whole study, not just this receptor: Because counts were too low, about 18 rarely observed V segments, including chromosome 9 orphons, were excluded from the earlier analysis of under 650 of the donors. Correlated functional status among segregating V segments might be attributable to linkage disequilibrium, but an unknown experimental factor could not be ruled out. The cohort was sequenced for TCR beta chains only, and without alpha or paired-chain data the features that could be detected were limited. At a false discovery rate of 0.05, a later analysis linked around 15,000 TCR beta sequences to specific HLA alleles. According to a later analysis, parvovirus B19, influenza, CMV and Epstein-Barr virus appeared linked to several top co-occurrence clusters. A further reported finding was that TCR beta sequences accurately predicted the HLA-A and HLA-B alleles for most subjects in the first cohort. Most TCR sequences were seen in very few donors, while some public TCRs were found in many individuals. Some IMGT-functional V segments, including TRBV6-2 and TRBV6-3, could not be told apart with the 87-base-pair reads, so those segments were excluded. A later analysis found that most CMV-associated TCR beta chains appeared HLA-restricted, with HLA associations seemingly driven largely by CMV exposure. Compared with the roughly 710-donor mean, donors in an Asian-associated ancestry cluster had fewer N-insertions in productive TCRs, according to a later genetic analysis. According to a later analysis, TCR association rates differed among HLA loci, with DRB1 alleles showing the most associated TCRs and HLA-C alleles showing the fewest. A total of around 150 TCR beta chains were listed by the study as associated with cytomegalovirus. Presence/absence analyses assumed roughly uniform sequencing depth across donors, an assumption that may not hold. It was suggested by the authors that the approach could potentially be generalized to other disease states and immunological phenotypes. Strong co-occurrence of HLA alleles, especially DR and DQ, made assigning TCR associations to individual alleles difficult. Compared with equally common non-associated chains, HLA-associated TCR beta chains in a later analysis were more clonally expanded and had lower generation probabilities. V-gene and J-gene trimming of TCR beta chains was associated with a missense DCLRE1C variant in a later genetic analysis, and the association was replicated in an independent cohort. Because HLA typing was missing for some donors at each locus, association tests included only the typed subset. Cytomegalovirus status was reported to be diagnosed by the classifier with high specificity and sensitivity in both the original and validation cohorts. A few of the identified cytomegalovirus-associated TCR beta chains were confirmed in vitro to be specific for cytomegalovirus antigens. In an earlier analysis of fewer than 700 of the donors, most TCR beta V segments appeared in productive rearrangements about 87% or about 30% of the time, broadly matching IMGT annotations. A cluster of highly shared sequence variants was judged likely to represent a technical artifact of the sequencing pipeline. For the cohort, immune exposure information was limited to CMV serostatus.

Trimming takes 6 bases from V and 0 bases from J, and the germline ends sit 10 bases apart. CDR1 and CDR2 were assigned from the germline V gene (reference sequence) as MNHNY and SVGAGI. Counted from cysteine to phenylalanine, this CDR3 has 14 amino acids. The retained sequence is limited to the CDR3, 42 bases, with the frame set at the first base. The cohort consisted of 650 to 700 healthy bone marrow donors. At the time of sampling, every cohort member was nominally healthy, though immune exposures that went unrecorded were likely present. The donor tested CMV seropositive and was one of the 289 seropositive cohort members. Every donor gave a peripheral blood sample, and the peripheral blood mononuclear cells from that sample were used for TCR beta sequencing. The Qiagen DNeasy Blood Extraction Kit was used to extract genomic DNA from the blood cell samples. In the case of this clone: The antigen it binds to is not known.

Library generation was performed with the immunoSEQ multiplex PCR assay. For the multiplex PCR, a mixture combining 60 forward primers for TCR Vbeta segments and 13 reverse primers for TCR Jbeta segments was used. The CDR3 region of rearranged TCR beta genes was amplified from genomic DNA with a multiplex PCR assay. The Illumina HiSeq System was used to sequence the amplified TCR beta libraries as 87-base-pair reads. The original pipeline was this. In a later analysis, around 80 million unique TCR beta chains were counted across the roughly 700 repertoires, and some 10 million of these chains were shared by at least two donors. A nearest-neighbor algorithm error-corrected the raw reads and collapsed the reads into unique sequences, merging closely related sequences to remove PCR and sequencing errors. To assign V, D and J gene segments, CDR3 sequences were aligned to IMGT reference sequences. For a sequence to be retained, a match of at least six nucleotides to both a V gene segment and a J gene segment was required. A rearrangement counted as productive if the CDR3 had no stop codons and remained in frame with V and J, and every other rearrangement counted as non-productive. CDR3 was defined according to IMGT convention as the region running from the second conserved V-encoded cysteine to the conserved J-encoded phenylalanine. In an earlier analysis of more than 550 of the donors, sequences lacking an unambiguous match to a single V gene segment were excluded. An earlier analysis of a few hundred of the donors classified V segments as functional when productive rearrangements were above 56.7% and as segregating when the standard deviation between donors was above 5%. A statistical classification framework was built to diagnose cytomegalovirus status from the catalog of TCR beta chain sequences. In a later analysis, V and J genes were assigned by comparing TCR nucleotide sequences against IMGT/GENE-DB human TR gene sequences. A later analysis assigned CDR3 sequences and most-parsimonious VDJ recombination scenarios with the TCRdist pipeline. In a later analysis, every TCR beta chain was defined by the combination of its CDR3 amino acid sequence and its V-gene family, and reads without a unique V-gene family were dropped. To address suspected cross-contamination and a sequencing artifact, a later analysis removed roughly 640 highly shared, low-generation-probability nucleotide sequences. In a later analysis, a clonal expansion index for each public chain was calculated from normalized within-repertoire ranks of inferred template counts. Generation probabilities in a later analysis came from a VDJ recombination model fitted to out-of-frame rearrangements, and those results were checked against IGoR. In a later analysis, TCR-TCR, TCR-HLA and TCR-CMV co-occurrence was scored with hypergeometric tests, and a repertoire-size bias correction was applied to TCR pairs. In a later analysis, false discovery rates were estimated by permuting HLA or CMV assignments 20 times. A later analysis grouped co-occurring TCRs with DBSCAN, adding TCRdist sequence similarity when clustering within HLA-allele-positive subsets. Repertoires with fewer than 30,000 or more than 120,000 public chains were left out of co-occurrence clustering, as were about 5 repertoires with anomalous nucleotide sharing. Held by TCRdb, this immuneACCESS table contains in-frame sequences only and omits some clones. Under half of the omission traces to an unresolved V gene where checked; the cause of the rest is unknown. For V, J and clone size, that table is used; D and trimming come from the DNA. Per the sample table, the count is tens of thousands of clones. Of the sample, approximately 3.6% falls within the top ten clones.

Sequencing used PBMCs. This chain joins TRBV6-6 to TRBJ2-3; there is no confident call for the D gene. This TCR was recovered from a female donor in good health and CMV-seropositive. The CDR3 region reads CASSGWASTDTQYF. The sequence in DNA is TGTGCCAGCAGCGGATGGGCTAGCACAGATACGCAGTATTTT.